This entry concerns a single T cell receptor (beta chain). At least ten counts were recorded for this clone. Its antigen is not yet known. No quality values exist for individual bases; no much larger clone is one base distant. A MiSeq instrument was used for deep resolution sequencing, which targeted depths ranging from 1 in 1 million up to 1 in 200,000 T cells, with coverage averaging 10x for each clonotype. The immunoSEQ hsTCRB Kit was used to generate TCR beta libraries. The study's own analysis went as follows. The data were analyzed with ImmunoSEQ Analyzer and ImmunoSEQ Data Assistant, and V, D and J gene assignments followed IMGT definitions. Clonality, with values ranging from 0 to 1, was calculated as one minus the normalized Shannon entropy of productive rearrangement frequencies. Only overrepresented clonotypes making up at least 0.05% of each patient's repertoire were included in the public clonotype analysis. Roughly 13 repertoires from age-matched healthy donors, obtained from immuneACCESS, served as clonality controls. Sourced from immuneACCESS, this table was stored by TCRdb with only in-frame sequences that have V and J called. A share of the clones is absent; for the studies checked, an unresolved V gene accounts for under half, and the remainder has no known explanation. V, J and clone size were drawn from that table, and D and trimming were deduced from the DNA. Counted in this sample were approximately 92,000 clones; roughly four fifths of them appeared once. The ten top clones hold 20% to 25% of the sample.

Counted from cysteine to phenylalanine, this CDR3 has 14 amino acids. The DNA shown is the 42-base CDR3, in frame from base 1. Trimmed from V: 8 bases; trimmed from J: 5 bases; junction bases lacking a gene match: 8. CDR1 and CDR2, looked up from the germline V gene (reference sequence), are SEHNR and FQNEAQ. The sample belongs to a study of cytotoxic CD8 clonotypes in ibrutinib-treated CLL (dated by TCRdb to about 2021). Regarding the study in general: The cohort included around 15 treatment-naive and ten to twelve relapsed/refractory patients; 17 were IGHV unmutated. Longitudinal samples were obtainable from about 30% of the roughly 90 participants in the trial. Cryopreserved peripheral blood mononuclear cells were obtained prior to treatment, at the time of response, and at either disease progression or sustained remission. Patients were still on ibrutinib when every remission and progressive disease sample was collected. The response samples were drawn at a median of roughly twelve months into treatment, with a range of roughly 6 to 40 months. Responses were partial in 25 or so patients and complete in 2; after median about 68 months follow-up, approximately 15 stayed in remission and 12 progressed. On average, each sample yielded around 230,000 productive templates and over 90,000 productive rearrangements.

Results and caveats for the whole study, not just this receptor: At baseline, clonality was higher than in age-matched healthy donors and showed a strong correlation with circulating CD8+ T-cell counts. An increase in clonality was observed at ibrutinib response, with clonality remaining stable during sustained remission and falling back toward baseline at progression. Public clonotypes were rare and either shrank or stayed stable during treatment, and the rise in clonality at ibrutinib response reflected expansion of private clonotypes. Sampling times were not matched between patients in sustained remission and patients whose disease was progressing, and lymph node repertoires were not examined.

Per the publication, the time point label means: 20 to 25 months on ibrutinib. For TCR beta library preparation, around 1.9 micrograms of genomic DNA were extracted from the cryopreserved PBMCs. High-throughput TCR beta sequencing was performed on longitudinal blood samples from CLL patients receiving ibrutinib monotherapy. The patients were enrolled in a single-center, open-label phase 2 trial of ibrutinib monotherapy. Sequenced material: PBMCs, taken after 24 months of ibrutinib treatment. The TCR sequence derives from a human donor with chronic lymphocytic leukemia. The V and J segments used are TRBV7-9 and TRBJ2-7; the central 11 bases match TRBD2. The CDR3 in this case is CASLAGGTSNEQYF. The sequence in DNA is TGTGCCAGCCTAGCGGGAGGAACTTCCAACGAGCAGTACTTC. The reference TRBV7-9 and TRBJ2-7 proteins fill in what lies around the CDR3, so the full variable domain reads DTGVSQNPRHKITKRGQNVTFRCDPISEHNRLYWYRQTLGQGPEFLTYFQNEAQLEKSRLLSDRFSAERPKGSFSTLEIQRTEQGDSAMYLCASLAGGTSNEQYFGPGTRLTVT.